This TCR beta chain was documented in a study of blood T cell repertoires in COVID-19. The overall study: The origin of the acute and convalescent COVID-19 samples was the United States, Italy and Spain. The cDNA or gDNA used as material had been derived from T cells, B-cell-depleted T cells, or PBMCs.

Trimming cost V 0 bases and J 4 bases, with 10 bases left between them. Germline V gene data show CDR1 as LGHNA and CDR2 as YSLEER. The CDR3 contains 14 residues. TCRdb keeps only in-frame clones here, not all; method: immunoSEQ multiplex PCR. Of approximately 85,000 clones in the sample, approximately 86% are singletons; the top ten hold about 3%. The clonotype originates from a woman in her forties or fifties with active or convalescent COVID-19. Material for sequencing was peripheral blood. The chain combines TRBV4-3 with TRBJ2-7; TRBD2 is a possible D gene (5 bases). The CDR3 sequence: CASSQDYSGYEQYF. The CDR3, as DNA: TGCGCCAGCAGCCAAGATTACTCGGGGTACGAGCAGTACTTC.